Shown below are 5 T cell receptor beta chains from a single sample sequenced in a study of blood T cell repertoires in COVID-19. Profiled with immunoSEQ multiplex PCR; TCRdb holds only in-frame clones, not every one. The sample shows about 210,000 clones, approximately 86% of them seen only once. Sequencing was carried out using peripheral blood. Every receptor here comes from a man aged 55 to 70 with acute or convalescent COVID-19.

The CDR3 reads CASSFGTEIYEQYF. CDR3 bases: TGCGCCAGCAGCTTTGGGACAGAGATCTACGAGCAGTACTTC. The chain links TRBV5-1 to TRBJ2-7; 7 bases line up with TRBD1. From germline, CDR1 is SGHRS and CDR2 YFSETQ. The V segment lost 2 bases and the J segment 3 bases; nucleotides outside the gene matches: 5. The CDR3 has 14 amino acids.

This chain joins TRBV6-5 and TRBJ1-1; tentatively, D is TRBD1 (5 bases). This CDR3 is built from 16 residues. Germline loops: CDR1 MNHEY, CDR2 SVGAGI. Trimming removed 4 bases from V and 4 bases from J, with 19 bases in between. For the CDR3, the DNA is TGTGCCAGCAGTTGGTCAGGTGGGGGGTTGAGCACTGAAGCTTTCTTT. It codes for CASSWSGGGLSTEAFF.

The chain joins TRBV28 to TRBJ2-7; possibly TRBD1 for D (6 bases). The V and J ends lost 2 bases and 1 base respectively, with 15 bases between them. Germline-derived CDR1 and CDR2 are MDHEN and SYDVKM. This CDR3 region has 16 residues. CDR3 region: CASSLGRGGSSYEQYF. In nucleotides, the CDR3 is TGTGCCAGCAGTTTAGGCCGTGGGGGCTCTTCCTACGAGCAGTACTTC.

This clone appeared a single time. The chain is built from TRBV18 and TRBJ1-5; the D is unclear. Trimming shortened V by 6 bases and J by 5 bases, and 11 bases separated the two germline ends. The CDR3 is 13 residues long. Germline lookup yields CDR1 KGHSH and CDR2 LQKENI. CDR3 nucleotide sequence: TGTGCCAGCTCTGAGGGTCGGGATCAGCCCCAGCATTTT. This codes for CASSEGRDQPQHF.

The CDR3 DNA sequence: TGTGCCTGGAGTGGCACAGGGGGCACAGATACGCAGTATTTT. Encoded protein: CAWSGTGGTDTQYF. This chain connects TRBV30 to TRBJ2-3; TRBD1 agrees at 7 bases. The CDR3 totals 14 residues. Germline-derived CDR1 and CDR2 are GTSNPN and SVGIG (reference sequence). J lost 1 base, V lost 1 base, and 2 bases had no gene match.